Listed below are T cell receptor beta chains from one sample, sequenced in a study of blood T cell repertoires in COVID-19. TCRdb's copy holds only in-frame clones and misses some; the assay was immunoSEQ multiplex PCR. The sample lists fewer than 300,000 clones, around 82% occurring once. The sequenced material came from peripheral blood. The source of these receptors is a woman aged 18 to 35 with acute or convalescent COVID-19. CDR3s leave out the opening cysteine and the closing phenylalanine or tryptophan. Each record gives: clone size, V gene, CDR3 protein. Clone size is given for some rows only: seen once, a few or many times, or a class if the clone is expanded.

size: NA; V: TRBV28; CDR3: ASSLNRVLH
size: NA; V: TRBV27; CDR3: ASSNSGSVDEQY
size: NA; V: TRBV5-1; CDR3: ASSLTSGRANEQF
size: NA; V: TRBV5-1; CDR3: ASSSSGSHNEQF
size: NA; V: TRBV3-1/TRBV3-2; CDR3: ASSQDRVFSGNTIY
size: NA; V: TRBV2; CDR3: AIPTGRNTEAF
size: NA; V: TRBV18; CDR3: ASSPHRFPDTEAF
size: few; V: TRBV12-5; CDR3: ASGSSNNQPQH
size: NA; V: TRBV14; CDR3: ASSTRDRDPYEQY
size: NA; V: TRBV27; CDR3: ASSLSFGFSNQPQH
size: once; V: TRBV29-1; CDR3: SVEEGGGGYT
size: NA; V: TRBV19; CDR3: ASRGTNTEAF
size: few; V: TRBV5-5; CDR3: ASSPPFGEQY
size: NA; V: TRBV6-2/TRBV6-3; CDR3: ASSYVAIANTGELF
size: NA; V: TRBV4-3; CDR3: ASSQGGRQGQNTEAF
size: NA; V: TRBV19; CDR3: ASSPGTVTNEKLF